This T cell receptor beta chain was identified in a study of shared clonotypes between healthy human individuals. Findings of the study overall: Clonotype sharing levels among donors were expected to vary with sequencing depth. Generally, naive subsets came out with larger estimated richness than memory subsets.

A remark on this clone: What it recognizes is unknown. The same CDR3 is also encoded by other DNA sequences in this sample.

Trimming pared 6 bases from V and 1 base from J, leaving 6 bases between. CDR3 length: 12 residues. Germline V gene sequence: CDR1 SNHLY, CDR2 FYNNEI. An assay was performed, and its level was deep. Libraries were prepared by immunoSEQ multiplex PCR; TCRdb keeps only in-frame clonotypes and omits some of them. The profile shows roughly 2.4 million clones, about 94% of them singletons. CD45RA+ naive and CD45RA-negative memory subsets were separated from CD4+ cells. Sequencing was carried out using naive CD4+ T cells sorted from blood. As for subset: CD45RA+ positively selected. This chain joins TRBV2 and TRBJ1-2; D is perhaps TRBD1 (5 bases). The sequence came from a man aged 18 to 30 in good health. CDR3: CASRTDNYGYTF. In nucleotides, the CDR3 is TGTGCCAGCAGGACAGATAACTATGGCTACACCTTC. Using reference TRBV2 and TRBJ1-2 for the parts outside the CDR3, the full variable domain is EPEVTQTPSHQVTQMGQEVILRCVPISNHLYFYWYRQILGQKVEFLVSFYNNEISEKSEIFDDQFSVERPDGSNFTLKIRSTKLEDSAMYFCASRTDNYGYTFGSGTRLTVV.